The 27 T cell receptor beta chains given below trace back to one sample, sequenced in a study of blood T cell repertoires in COVID-19. Clones were read by immunoSEQ multiplex PCR, and TCRdb kept only the in-frame ones, dropping some. The sample carries more than 200,000 clones, around nine tenths recorded once. What was sequenced was PBMCs or T cells enriched from blood (not recorded which). The receptors were sampled from a woman aged 45-65 years who had recovered from COVID-19.

The chain joins TRBV3-1 (or the pseudogene TRBV3-2) to TRBJ1-4; TRBD1 matches at 7 bases. This CDR3 is built from 16 residues. With 5 bases clipped from V and 8 bases from J, the junction kept 14 bases outside the gene matches. Germline V lookup: CDR1 LGHDT, CDR2 YNNKEL (reference sequence). CDR3 in amino acids: CASSIQGTVRGEKLFF. The CDR3 DNA is TGTGCCAGCAGCATCCAAGGGACAGTGAGGGGGGAAAAACTGTTTTTT.

This clone was recorded only once. This rearrangement joins TRBV7-2 to TRBJ1-4; 8 nucleotides align to TRBD1. Germline V gene sequence: CDR1 SGHTA, CDR2 FQGNSA. The V gene end was trimmed by 4 bases and the J gene end by 8 bases; junction bases not matched to a gene: 9. The CDR3 is made up of 15 amino acids. The chain's CDR3 is CASSSRQGFVEKLFF. The CDR3 bases are TGTGCCAGCAGCTCCAGACAGGGGTTCGTGGAAAAACTGTTTTTT. The full variable domain, with the rest looked up from reference TRBV7-2 and TRBJ1-4, is GAGVSQSPSNKVTEKGKDVELRCDPISGHTALYWYRQSLGQGLEFLIYFQGNSAPDKSGLPSDRFSAERTGGSVSTLTIQRTQQEDSAVYLCASSSRQGFVEKLFFGSGTQLSVL.

The V and J genes are TRBV28 and TRBJ2-1; TRBD1 agrees at 8 bases. V was clipped by 3 bases and J by 6 bases; unmatched bases: 22. The length of the CDR3 is 20 residues. Germline CDR1 MDHEN, CDR2 SYDVKM. The chain's CDR3 is CASSFGFLTGERFSGNEQFF. As DNA, the CDR3 is TGTGCCAGCAGTTTTGGGTTCTTGACAGGGGAAAGGTTTAGCGGCAATGAGCAGTTCTTC.

The V and J genes are TRBV25-1 and TRBJ1-1, with 7 nucleotides matching TRBD1. This CDR3 is built from 14 residues. The J segment lost 3 bases and the V segment lost 3 bases, leaving 4 bases of the junction unmatched. CDR1 is MGHDK, CDR2 SYGVNS, per germline. The CDR3 nucleotides read TGTGCCAGCAGTGAGACAGGGAGTTACACTGAAGCTTTCTTT. Its translation is CASSETGSYTEAFF.

V usage is TRBV9 and J usage is TRBJ2-1; TRBD2 aligns across 11 bases. This CDR3 is built from 16 residues. Losses at the gene ends were 3 bases for V and 7 bases for J; bases not matched to a gene: 9. The germline V gene has CDR1 SGDLS and CDR2 YYNGEE. CDR3 nucleotides: TGTGCCAGCAGCGGGGATAGCGGGAGGGCCCGGAATGAGCAGTTCTTC. Residues: CASSGDSGRARNEQFF.

The J gene is TRBJ1-3, the V gene TRBV29-1, with unresolved D. This CDR3 contains 13 residues. The V end lost 4 bases, the J end lost 0 bases, and 7 bases lay between the germline ends. Per germline, CDR1 SQVTM and CDR2 ANQGSEA. This CDR3 is CSVVPVSGNTIYF. Written as DNA, the CDR3 is TGCAGCGTTGTACCGGTCTCTGGAAACACCATATATTTT.

CDR3 sequence reads: CASSEQDRVFREQFF. Here the CDR3 DNA reads TGTGCCAGCAGTGAACAGGACAGGGTTTTCCGGGAGCAGTTCTTC. The chain uses TRBV25-1 and TRBJ2-1; 8 nucleotides align to TRBD1. The V and J ends lost 2 bases and 10 bases, in that order; junction bases with no gene match: 10. CDR3 length equals 15 residues. Germline CDR1 and CDR2: MGHDK and SYGVNS.

J is TRBJ2-1 and V is TRBV6-1; the match to TRBD2 covers 14 bases. Germline CDR1 reads MNHNS; CDR2 reads SASEGT. V lost 4 bases to trimming and J lost 10 bases; unmatched junction nucleotides: 15. This CDR3 comprises 18 residues. The chain's CDR3 is CASSGRTSGGTGSGEQFF. Written as DNA, the CDR3 is TGTGCCAGCAGTGGACGGACTAGCGGGGGGACCGGATCCGGCGAGCAGTTCTTC.

This CDR3 is CASSPRLISYNEQFF. In nucleotides, the CDR3 is TGTGCCAGCAGCCCCAGGCTGATCTCCTACAATGAGCAGTTCTTC. The chain is built from TRBV11-2 and TRBJ2-1; D remains ambiguous. The length of the CDR3 is 15 residues. The germline V and J ends were trimmed by 5 bases and 0 bases, with 11 bases remaining between them. The germline V gene has CDR1 SGHAT and CDR2 FQNNGV.

This clone was observed a few times. The chain has TRBV4-1 and TRBJ2-1; D is unresolved. V dropped 0 bases and J dropped 7 bases, with 13 bases sitting between them. Germline CDR1 and CDR2: MGHRA and YSYEKL. This CDR3 is 15 amino acids long. The CDR3 bases are TGCGCCAGCAGCCAAGATCTTGTGCGGTTAAATGAGCAGTTCTTC. Encoded protein: CASSQDLVRLNEQFF.

The chain joins TRBV29-1 to TRBJ2-3; no reliable D call. Trimming removed 6 bases at V and 2 bases at J, with 9 bases between. Germline V gene data show CDR1 as SQVTM and CDR2 as ANQGSEA. This CDR3 has 12 amino acids. The CDR3 region has the DNA TGCAGCGTCGTGACTTCCACAGATACGCAGTATTTT. Translation gives CSVVTSTDTQYF.

A remark on this clone: The junction shows a germline mismatch at one end, possibly a read error. J is TRBJ2-2 and V is TRBV28, with D perhaps TRBD2 (6 bases). Germline V gives CDR1 MDHEN, CDR2 SYDVKM. This CDR3 is built from 15 residues. CDR3 bases: TGTGCCAGCAATTTAATAGCGGCCAACACCGGGGAGCTGTTTTTT. Its protein product is CASNLIAANTGELFF.

The chain combines TRBV28 with TRBJ2-7; 7 positions match TRBD1. The CDR3 runs 13 residues. Germline V gene lookup returns CDR1 MDHEN and CDR2 SYDVKM. Losses at the gene ends were 4 bases for V and 8 bases for J; bases not matched to a gene: 8. The CDR3 spells CASSSRDRVKQYF. CDR3 DNA: TGTGCCAGCAGTTCACGTGACAGGGTCAAGCAGTACTTC.

The CDR3 DNA is TGTGCCAGCAGCTTAGGTCGGAGCGGGAGTATGGATACGCAGTATTTT. The encoded protein is CASSLGRSGSMDTQYF. V and J are TRBV13 and TRBJ2-3, with 8 nucleotides matching TRBD2. This CDR3 contains 16 residues. V trimming: 0 bases; J trimming: 6 bases; junction bases outside the gene matches: 8. Germline CDR1 is PRHDT and CDR2 is FYEKMQ (reference sequence).

This chain joins TRBV7-3 and TRBJ1-6, with D uncertain. There are 13 residues in the CDR3. Germline CDR1 reads SGHTA; CDR2 reads FQGTGA. The V end lost 8 bases, the J end lost 9 bases, and 14 bases lay between the germline ends. Here the CDR3 DNA reads TGTGCCAGCGCCCAAGCGCGGGGTTCACCCCTCCACTTT. Amino acids: CASAQARGSPLHF.

This chain uses TRBV5-1 with TRBJ2-1, with 9 bases aligning to TRBD1. The V gene end was trimmed by 2 bases and the J gene end by 3 bases; junction bases not matched to a gene: 12. Germline CDR1 is SGHRS and CDR2 is YFSETQ. The CDR3 spans 18 residues. CDR3 residues: CASSFPAGQGPLYNEQFF. CDR3 sequence (DNA): TGCGCCAGCAGCTTCCCCGCGGGACAGGGACCTCTCTACAATGAGCAGTTCTTC.

This chain links TRBV19 with TRBJ1-5; 8 nucleotides match TRBD1. V was pared by 5 bases and J by 6 bases, with 12 bases of the junction left unmatched. CDR1 and CDR2 (germline): LNHDA, SQIVND (reference sequence). The CDR3 consists of 16 residues. CDR3 sequence reads: CASSPRRAGGFQPQHF. CDR3 bases: TGTGCCAGTAGTCCCCGTCGGGCAGGGGGCTTTCAGCCCCAGCATTTT.

The chain has TRBV6-2 or TRBV6-3 and TRBJ1-5, with TRBD1 identical over 8 bases. The CDR3 runs to 15 residues. The germline V gene has CDR1 MNHEY and CDR2 SVGEGT. V was clipped by 5 bases and J by 7 bases; unmatched bases: 10. The CDR3 DNA follows: TGTGCCAGCAGTACTGACAGGGGAAGGGGACAGCCCCAGCATTTT. Translating gives CASSTDRGRGQPQHF.

This clone was counted a few times. The CDR3 protein is CAIRGQGWEKLFF. CDR3 nucleotide sequence: TGTGCCATCAGAGGACAGGGGTGGGAAAAACTGTTTTTT. The J gene is TRBJ1-4, the V gene TRBV10-3; 9 bases line up with TRBD1. The CDR3 has 13 residues. V shed 6 bases and J 8 bases; nucleotides not matched to a gene: 4. Per the germline V gene, CDR1 is ENHRY and CDR2 is SYGVKD.

The chain joins TRBV28 to TRBJ2-1; no clear D. Trimming removed 4 bases from V and 4 bases from J, with 5 bases in between. Germline V gives CDR1 MDHEN, CDR2 SYDVKM. This CDR3 is built from 12 residues. The DNA of the CDR3 is TGTGCCAGCAGTTCACTATACAATGAGCAGTTCTTC. This sequence encodes CASSSLYNEQFF.

The CDR3 region is CASSRGQMNSPLHF. DNA for the CDR3: TGTGCCAGCAGCCGGGGACAGATGAATTCACCCCTCCACTTT. The chain links TRBV6-2 or TRBV6-3 to TRBJ1-6, with 7 nucleotides matching TRBD1. Losses at the gene ends were 6 bases for V and 7 bases for J; bases not matched to a gene: 6. The germline CDR1 and CDR2 sequences are MNHEY and SVGEGT. The length of the CDR3 is 14 residues.

This rearrangement joins TRBV28 to TRBJ1-5; 7 bases line up with TRBD1. Looked up from germline, CDR1 is MDHEN and CDR2 is SYDVKM. The CDR3 sequence is 14 residues long. The V gene end was trimmed by 10 bases and the J gene end by 4 bases; junction bases not matched to a gene: 10. CDR3 amino acids: CAIQRQGWNQPQHF. Here the CDR3 DNA reads TGTGCCATCCAAAGACAGGGCTGGAATCAGCCCCAGCATTTT.

The chain couples TRBV2 to TRBJ2-2; no reliable D call. Trimming left V 7 bases short and J 5 bases short, with 11 bases between. Germline V gives CDR1 SNHLY, CDR2 FYNNEI. The CDR3 has 13 amino acids. The CDR3 DNA reads TGTGCCAGCACCAAAGCTTTGACCGGGGAGCTGTTTTTT. As protein: CASTKALTGELFF.

The V and J genes are TRBV18 and TRBJ1-1; D is undetermined. Germline lookup yields CDR1 KGHSH and CDR2 LQKENI. V was cut by 3 bases and J by 2 bases, with 10 bases left in between. This CDR3 contains 14 residues. CDR3 sequence reads: CASSPRTGNTEAFF. The CDR3 DNA follows: TGTGCCAGCTCACCTCGGACTGGAAACACTGAAGCTTTCTTT. Full variable domain (outside the CDR3, taken from reference TRBV18 and TRBJ1-1): NAGVMQNPRHLVRRRGQEARLRCSPMKGHSHVYWYRQLPEEGLKFMVYLQKENIIDESGMPKERFSAEFPKEGPSILRIQQVVRGDSAAYFCASSPRTGNTEAFFGQGTRLTVV.

The genes are TRBV27 and TRBJ2-3, with 11 bases fitting TRBD2. Germline V gives CDR1 MNHEY, CDR2 SMNVEV (reference sequence). This CDR3 region has 16 residues. Germline trimming cut 5 bases from V and 6 bases from J; bases unmatched to any gene: 10. CDR3 DNA: TGTGCCAGCAGTCCCGGACCGGGACTAGCGGAGGATACGCAGTATTTT. Its translation: CASSPGPGLAEDTQYF.

The chain carries TRBV2 and TRBJ1-1; TRBD1 is a possible D gene (6 bases). The CDR3 has 12 residues. In germline, CDR1 is SNHLY, CDR2 FYNNEI. Trimming left V 4 bases short and J 7 bases short, with 10 bases between. DNA of the CDR3: TGTGCCAGCAGTGTCTTCAGGGGTGAAGCTTTCTTT. It is translated as CASSVFRGEAFF.

J is TRBJ1-2 and V is TRBV6-5; D may be TRBD1 (5 bases). This CDR3 spans 16 amino acids. CDR1 MNHEY and CDR2 SVGAGI come from the germline V gene. V was cut by 2 bases and J by 4 bases, with 17 bases left in between. DNA of the CDR3: TGTGCCAGCAGTTACGGAGGGATCGGGGGGATCTATGGCTACACCTTC. This sequence encodes CASSYGGIGGIYGYTF.